These 23 T cell receptor beta chains originate from one sample sequenced in a study of PD-1 blockade in classical Hodgkin lymphoma. Assay: immunoSEQ multiplex PCR; the TCRdb copy retains only in-frame clones and omits some. The sample includes roughly 56,000 clones, 88% seen only once; the top ten take under 6%. Brentuximab vedotin exposure varied among the patients, all of whom had relapsed after autologous stem cell transplantation. The material sequenced was peripheral blood mononuclear cells (PBMCs), taken before the second cycle of nivolumab. These receptors all stem from a human donor with classical Hodgkin lymphoma.

The J gene is TRBJ2-3, the V gene TRBV11-2; 9 nucleotides align to TRBD2. The CDR3 totals 16 residues. The junction had 12 bases not matched to a gene; V was cut back by 5 bases and J by 6 bases. CDR1 is SGHAT, CDR2 FQNNGV, per germline. CDR3 sequence (DNA): TGTGCCAGCAGCCAACTAGCGGGTACCACCCGGGATACGCAGTATTTT. It yields the protein CASSQLAGTTRDTQYF. Looking up the rest from reference TRBV11-2 and TRBJ2-3 gives the full variable domain: EAGVAQSPRYKIIEKRQSVAFWCNPISGHATLYWYQQILGQGPKLLIQFQNNGVVDDSQLPKDRFSAERLKGVDSTLKIQPAKLEDSAVYLCASSQLAGTTRDTQYFGPGTRLTVL.

The V call is TRBV7-9, the J call TRBJ2-7; D tentatively reads TRBD1 or TRBD2 (5 bases each). Germline V gives CDR1 SEHNR, CDR2 FQNEAQ (reference sequence). The CDR3 extends over 14 amino acids. Trimming pared 2 bases from V and 2 bases from J, leaving 10 bases between. CDR3 sequence reads: CASSLLAGPYEQYF. In DNA, the CDR3 is TGTGCCAGCAGCTTACTAGCAGGGCCCTACGAGCAGTACTTC.

CDR3 DNA: TGCGCCAGCAGCCCATTGGGGGTCGTGAACACTGAAGCTTTCTTT. It specifies CASSPLGVVNTEAFF. This chain joins TRBV5-1 and TRBJ1-1, with D tentatively TRBD1 (5 bases). The CDR3 has 15 amino acids. V was shortened by 4 bases and J by 0 bases, with 13 bases between the two germline ends. Germline V gene lookup returns CDR1 SGHRS and CDR2 YFSETQ.

The genes are TRBV6-1 and TRBJ1-1, with D maybe TRBD1 (5 bases). This CDR3 comprises 14 residues. V was pared by 6 bases and J by 10 bases, with 21 bases between. The germline V gene has CDR1 MNHNS and CDR2 SASEGT. This chain's CDR3 is CASRVPSLRVRAFF. CDR3 DNA sequence: TGTGCCAGCAGGGTACCTAGCCTCAGGGTAAGAGCTTTCTTT.

The chain joins TRBV7-9 to TRBJ1-3; 7 bases match TRBD1. The CDR3 spans 13 residues. CDR1 and CDR2 from the germline V gene are SEHNR and FQNEAQ (reference sequence). V dropped 3 bases and J dropped 7; count of bases not matched to a gene: 3. As DNA, the CDR3 is TGTGCCAGCAGCTTCGAGGGGGCGAACACCATATATTTT. It translates to CASSFEGANTIYF.

The chain employs TRBV10-3 and TRBJ1-2; TRBD1 aligns across 7 bases. Germline V lookup: CDR1 ENHRY, CDR2 SYGVKD. Germline trimming cut 6 bases from V and 4 bases from J; bases unmatched to any gene: 8. The CDR3 has 14 residues. This chain's CDR3 is CAIRGGDSFYGYTF. In DNA, the CDR3 is TGTGCCATCAGAGGGGGCGACAGTTTCTATGGCTACACCTTC.

The gene calls are TRBV5-1 and TRBJ2-5; the D gene is possibly TRBD1 (6 bases). There are 14 residues in the CDR3. Trimming took off 4 bases at V and 7 bases at J, with 17 bases between the two ends. Germline lookup yields CDR1 SGHRS and CDR2 YFSETQ. CDR3: CASSGQREGGTQYF. DNA of the CDR3: TGCGCCAGCAGCGGGCAGAGGGAAGGGGGGACCCAGTACTTC.

The chain combines TRBV5-1 with TRBJ2-7; D tentatively reads TRBD1 or TRBD2 (6 bases each). The V end lost 1 base, the J end lost 6 bases, and 11 bases lay between the germline ends. The CDR3 is 13 residues long. Germline lookup yields CDR1 SGHRS and CDR2 YFSETQ. The CDR3 DNA is TGCGCCAGCAGCTTGTTAGGGGGGCTCGAGCAGTACTTC. Encoded protein: CASSLLGGLEQYF.

The chain has TRBV5-1 and TRBJ2-7, with unresolved D. This CDR3 comprises 14 residues. From germline, CDR1 is SGHRS and CDR2 YFSETQ. Trimming took off 4 bases at V and 2 bases at J, with 13 bases between the two ends. The CDR3 nucleotides are TGCGCCAGCAGCCCGGCGGCGGAAGCCTACGAGCAGTACTTC. Translated: CASSPAAEAYEQYF.

The chain uses TRBV7-9 and TRBJ1-1, with D possibly being TRBD1 (6 bases). V was cut by 5 bases and J by 4 bases, with 20 bases left in between. Germline V gives CDR1 SEHNR, CDR2 FQNEAQ (reference sequence). CDR3 length: 16 residues. The CDR3 bases are TGTGCCAGCAGCACCCGGAGTCAGGGGCCGGCCACTGAAGCTTTCTTT. Translation: CASSTRSQGPATEAFF.

V and J are TRBV6-5 and TRBJ1-2; D is uncertain. The germline CDR1 and CDR2 sequences are MNHEY and SVGAGI. CDR3 length equals 13 residues. Trimming took 0 bases from V and 7 from J, leaving 9 bases between them. As DNA, the CDR3 is TGTGCCAGCAGTTACTCGACTGGTGTTGGCTACACCTTC. Protein product: CASSYSTGVGYTF.

Here the CDR3 DNA reads TGTGCCAGCAGCTCGAACCGGGGAATAATTGAAAAACTGTTTTTT. It specifies CASSSNRGIIEKLFF. The V call is TRBV7-9, the J call TRBJ1-4; no definite D call. Germline V gene data show CDR1 as SEHNR and CDR2 as FQNEAQ (reference sequence). Trimming took off 4 bases at V and 7 bases at J, with 16 bases between the two ends. This CDR3 is built from 15 residues.

V and J are TRBV5-1 and TRBJ2-3; 9 nucleotides match TRBD1. The J segment lost 2 bases and the V segment lost 5 bases, leaving 3 bases of the junction unmatched. The CDR3 contains 14 residues. Per germline, CDR1 SGHRS and CDR2 YFSETQ. This CDR3 reads CASSWDRATDTQYF. CDR3 DNA: TGCGCCAGCAGTTGGGACAGGGCCACAGATACGCAGTATTTT.

The chain combines TRBV7-9 with TRBJ2-5; D is unresolved. Between the trimmed V and J ends, which lost 2 bases and 5 bases, there was a span of 9 bases. The CDR3 has 13 residues. Germline CDR1 and CDR2: SEHNR and FQNEAQ (reference sequence). CDR3 amino acids: CASSLNVGETQYF. The CDR3 coding sequence is TGTGCCAGCAGCTTAAATGTGGGGGAGACCCAGTACTTC. Supplemented by reference TRBV7-9 and TRBJ2-5, the full variable domain reads DTGVSQNPRHKITKRGQNVTFRCDPISEHNRLYWYRQTLGQGPEFLTYFQNEAQLEKSRLLSDRFSAERPKGSFSTLEIQRTEQGDSAMYLCASSLNVGETQYFGPGTRLLVL.

The chain combines TRBV5-1 with TRBJ2-5; TRBD2 aligns across 11 bases. The CDR3 sequence is 17 residues long. Per germline, CDR1 SGHRS and CDR2 YFSETQ. Germline trimming cut 0 bases from V and 5 bases from J; bases unmatched to any gene: 9. This CDR3 is CASSLGTSGLMLETQYF. For the CDR3, the DNA is TGCGCCAGCAGCTTGGGGACTAGCGGGCTGATGTTGGAGACCCAGTACTTC. The full variable domain, completed using reference TRBV5-1 and TRBJ2-5, is KAGVTQTPRYLIKTRGQQVTLSCSPISGHRSVSWYQQTPGQGLQFLFEYFSETQRNKGNFPGRFSGRQFSNSRSEMNVSTLELGDSALYLCASSLGTSGLMLETQYFGPGTRLLVL.

The chain employs TRBV6-5 and TRBJ2-1, with TRBD1 identical over 10 bases. The CDR3 totals 15 residues. The V and J ends lost 7 bases and 10 bases, in that order; junction bases with no gene match: 13. Germline V gene sequence: CDR1 MNHEY, CDR2 SVGAGI. CDR3 nucleotide sequence: TGTGCCAGCACTCCCGGGACAGGGGTACCACGAGAGCAGTTCTTC. Translation gives CASTPGTGVPREQFF.

CDR3 sequence (DNA): TGTGCCAGCAGCTTAAGAGGTGGTGCCTACGAGCAGTACTTC. Amino acids: CASSLRGGAYEQYF. The chain links TRBV7-9 to TRBJ2-7; the D is unclear. Looked up from germline, CDR1 is SEHNR and CDR2 is FQNEAQ (reference sequence). The V gene lost 2 bases and the J gene lost 2 bases, with 10 bases spanning the gap. The CDR3 consists of 14 residues.

Turning to this clone: A read error may produce the germline difference seen at one junction end. Other nucleotide sequences from this sample produce the same CDR3. V is TRBV5-1 and J is TRBJ1-1; D is possibly TRBD1 (6 bases). This CDR3 has 14 residues. Germline lookup yields CDR1 SGHRS and CDR2 YFSETQ. The DNA for the CDR3 is TGCGCCAGTAGCTCACAGGGCTTGGGCACTGAAGCTTTCTTT. It yields the protein CASSSQGLGTEAFF.

This clone was observed a handful of times. V usage is TRBV27 and J usage is TRBJ2-1; D is possibly TRBD2 (6 bases). Germline lookup yields CDR1 MNHEY and CDR2 SMNVEV (reference sequence). This CDR3 spans 15 amino acids. V shed 3 bases and J shed 10 bases, with 19 bases lying between them. The CDR3 is CASSFGGDPPGEQFF. DNA for the CDR3: TGTGCCAGCAGTTTCGGCGGGGACCCCCCCGGGGAGCAGTTCTTC.

This clone was seen a handful of times. The CDR3 reads CASSWPGMDEQYF. CDR3 nucleotide sequence: TGTGCCAGCAGCTGGCCAGGGATGGACGAGCAGTACTTC. The V call is TRBV5-6, the J call TRBJ2-7, with a possible D match to TRBD1 (5 bases). Trimming removed 3 bases at V and 5 bases at J, with 12 bases between. The CDR3 contains 13 residues. Germline CDR1 and CDR2: SGHDT and YYEEEE.

CDR3 coding DNA: TGTGCCAGCAGCTCCCGGACAGGGAGATACGGAAACACCATATATTTT. It codes for CASSSRTGRYGNTIYF. The chain is built from TRBV7-9 and TRBJ1-3; 8 bases agree with TRBD1. Germline CDR1 reads SEHNR; CDR2 reads FQNEAQ (reference sequence). This CDR3 is built from 16 residues. V shed 4 bases, J shed 4 bases, and the junction held 9 bases outside the gene matches.

The V gene is TRBV7-9, the J gene TRBJ1-6; D is ambiguous. The CDR3 contains 14 residues. CDR1 and CDR2 from the germline V gene are SEHNR and FQNEAQ (reference sequence). V lost 5 bases to trimming and J lost 8 bases, with 13 bases between them. In nucleotides, the CDR3 is TGTGCCAGCAGCCCACGGGCCGGGGATTCACCCCTCCACTTT. Its translation is CASSPRAGDSPLHF.

Here the CDR3 DNA reads TGCGCCAGCAGTGATAGCGGACACTACGAGCAGTACTTC. The encoded protein is CASSDSGHYEQYF. The chain uses TRBV10-1 and TRBJ2-7; tentatively, D is TRBD2 (6 bases). This CDR3 region has 13 residues. Germline V gene data show CDR1 as WNHNN and CDR2 as SYGVQD (reference sequence). Trimming cost V 3 bases and J 3 bases, with 9 bases left between them.